The 16 T cell receptor beta chains in this list originate from one sample, sequenced in a study of vaccination and CD4 T cells after COVID-19. Sequencing of DNA taken from cultured CD4+ T cells relied on the Oncomine TCR Beta short-read assay. In TCRdb, the PCR reads were re-called with MiXCR into one record per CDR3 protein. The sample consists of around 15,000 distinct CDR3 sequences, about 59% of them appearing once. Stated time point: late sampling 161 to 241 days after vaccination in three convalescent patients. Regarding treatment: 10-day PBMC culture with coronavirus spike peptide pools or control peptides (ViraFEST assay). Which antigens these TCRs recognize remains unknown. Source: CD4+ T cells from blood, cultured in vitro, taken about 7 months after SARS-CoV-2 vaccination. These receptors originate from a human donor who had recovered from COVID-19.

The chain uses TRBV2 and TRBJ2-6, with a possible D match to TRBD1 (5 bases). The CDR3 spans 15 residues. The V and J ends lost 4 bases and 0 bases respectively, with 7 bases between them. The germline gives CDR1 SNHLY, CDR2 FYNNEI. The CDR3 here is CASSGQYSGANVLTF. CDR3 sequence (DNA): TGTGCCAGCAGTGGACAGTACTCTGGGGCCAACGTCCTGACTTTC.

This chain connects TRBV20-1 to TRBJ2-7; 9 bases map to TRBD1. V trimming: 6 bases; J trimming: 3 bases; junction bases outside the gene matches: 6. Germline loops: CDR1 DFQATT, CDR2 SNEGSKA (reference sequence). CDR3 length: 13 residues. CDR3 coding DNA: TGCAGTGCCAAGGGACAGGGCCTCTACGAGCAGTACTTC. Residues: CSAKGQGLYEQYF.

V is TRBV15 and J is TRBJ2-1; 8 bases agree with TRBD2. This CDR3 contains 15 residues. Germline trimming cut 4 bases from V and 4 bases from J; bases unmatched to any gene: 6. Germline V gene sequence: CDR1 LNHNV, CDR2 YYDKDF (reference sequence). Here the CDR3 DNA reads TGTGCCACCAGCAAGTCAGCGGGAGTGTACAATGAGCAGTTCTTC. Residues: CATSKSAGVYNEQFF.

This clonotype showed up just a few times. The chain links TRBV7-2 to TRBJ2-3; no reliable D call. The CDR3 runs to 13 residues. The V end lost 2 bases, the J end lost 0 bases, and 3 bases lay between the germline ends. The V gene's germline CDR1 is SGHTA and CDR2 FQGNSA. In DNA, the CDR3 is TGTGCCAGCAGCTTACCCAGCACAGATACGCAGTATTTT. Translating it yields CASSLPSTDTQYF.

This sequence joins TRBV7-8 and TRBJ2-5; 7 bases match TRBD2. This CDR3 spans 17 amino acids. J lost 5 bases, V lost 5 bases, and 17 bases had no gene match. The germline gives CDR1 SGHVS, CDR2 FQNEAQ. CDR3 sequence (DNA): TGTGCCAGCAGCCCCATCGGCCGGACTAGGAGGGTGGAGACCCAGTACTTC. Its translation: CASSPIGRTRRVETQYF.

By frequency in the sample, this clonotype is medium-sized (0.01 to 0.1%). The genes are TRBV20-1 and TRBJ1-5, with D maybe TRBD1 (6 bases). CDR1 DFQATT and CDR2 SNEGSKA come from the germline V gene (reference sequence). Between the trimmed V and J ends, which lost 0 bases and 6 bases, there was a span of 12 bases. This CDR3 contains 14 residues. Written as DNA, the CDR3 is TGCAGTGCTAGAGATCAAAGGGGGAGTCAGCCCCAGCATTTT. As protein: CSARDQRGSQPQHF.

The CDR3 DNA is TGTGCCAGCAGCTTAAGGGGGCATGGCTACACCTTC. Its protein product is CASSLRGHGYTF. The chain links TRBV7-2 to TRBJ1-2, with 7 nucleotides matching TRBD1. This CDR3 is built from 12 residues. Trimming removed 2 bases from V and 6 bases from J; junction bases left unmatched: 0. The germline CDR1 and CDR2 sequences are SGHTA and FQGNSA. Using reference TRBV7-2 and TRBJ1-2 for the parts outside the CDR3, the full variable domain is GAGVSQSPSNKVTEKGKDVELRCDPISGHTALYWYRQSLGQGLEFLIYFQGNSAPDKSGLPSDRFSAERTGGSVSTLTIQRTQQEDSAVYLCASSLRGHGYTFGSGTRLTVV.

The chain employs TRBV10-3 and TRBJ2-7; D unresolved. The V end lost 8 bases, the J end lost 3 bases, and 11 bases lay between the germline ends. This CDR3 is built from 12 residues. Germline V CDR1 and CDR2: ENHRY, SYGVKD. The CDR3 bases are TGTGCCATCGGCTACGGGCACTACGAGCAGTACTTC. Its translation: CAIGYGHYEQYF.

This chain uses TRBV4-1 with TRBJ2-3; 8 nucleotides match TRBD1. The germline CDR1 and CDR2 sequences are MGHRA and YSYEKL. This CDR3 has 15 residues. Losses at the gene ends were 4 bases for V and 0 bases for J; bases not matched to a gene: 3. This CDR3 is CASSPRDRSTDTQYF. The CDR3, as DNA: TGCGCCAGCAGCCCTCGGGACAGGAGCACAGATACGCAGTATTTT.

The CDR3 protein is CASSSGLDGWETQYF. The CDR3 region has the DNA TGTGCCAGCAGTTCCGGACTAGATGGGTGGGAGACCCAGTACTTC. The V gene is TRBV27, the J gene TRBJ2-5, with 7 bases matching TRBD2. V shed 4 bases and J 5 bases; nucleotides not matched to a gene: 10. This CDR3 region has 15 residues. The germline V gene encodes CDR1 MNHEY and CDR2 SMNVEV (reference sequence).

V and J are TRBV6-1 and TRBJ2-5, with D possibly TRBD2 on 6 matching bases. The CDR3 runs to 15 residues. Trimming left V 5 bases short and J 2 bases short, with 15 bases between. Per germline, CDR1 MNHNS and CDR2 SASEGT. CDR3 sequence (DNA): TGTGCCAGCAGTCCGGGAGTGGTTACACAAGAGACCCAGTACTTC. Translation gives CASSPGVVTQETQYF.

This clonotype has only a few counts. V usage is TRBV6-2 or TRBV6-3 and J usage is TRBJ2-1; the D gene is possibly TRBD1 (6 bases). The CDR3 length is 14 residues. V lost 4 bases to trimming and J lost 12 bases, with 19 bases between them. Germline CDR1 MNHEY, CDR2 SVGEGT. CDR3 residues: CASSLRTDEWWQFF. CDR3 sequence (DNA): TGTGCCAGCAGTTTGAGGACAGACGAATGGTGGCAGTTCTTC.

V is TRBV6-1 and J is TRBJ1-5; tentative D call: TRBD1 (5 bases). CDR3 size: 15 residues. The germline V gene has CDR1 MNHNS and CDR2 SASEGT. Trimming left V 7 bases short and J 0 bases short, with 13 bases between. CDR3 DNA: TGTGCCAGCACGGTCCTGGGGCATAGCAATCAGCCCCAGCATTTT. It codes for CASTVLGHSNQPQHF.

This clonotype occurred a few times. The chain couples TRBV7-2 to TRBJ2-5; D unresolved. Germline V gene data show CDR1 as SGHTA and CDR2 as FQGNSA. V was shortened by 5 bases and J by 4 bases, with 8 bases between the two germline ends. The CDR3 has 12 residues. The CDR3 region is CASSTSSETQYF. CDR3 coding DNA: TGTGCCAGCAGCACCTCTTCAGAGACCCAGTACTTC.

In its sample, this clonotype was seen once. The chain has TRBV6-4 and TRBJ1-5, with D unclear. The V end lost 2 bases, the J end lost 5 bases, and 7 bases lay between the germline ends. Germline V gene lookup returns CDR1 MRHNA and CDR2 SNTAGT. CDR3 size: 13 residues. The CDR3 is CASSDRSDQPQHF. The CDR3 nucleotides read TGTGCCAGCAGTGACCGGTCTGATCAGCCCCAGCATTTT.

The CDR3 DNA sequence: TGTGCCAGCAGCTTTAGTCGCTCTGGAAACACCATATATTTT. Translated: CASSFSRSGNTIYF. V and J are TRBV7-2 and TRBJ1-3, with D uncertain. Germline V gene data show CDR1 as SGHTA and CDR2 as FQGNSA. Trimming shortened V by 3 bases and J by 0 bases, and 6 bases separated the two germline ends. The CDR3 loop spans 14 amino acids.